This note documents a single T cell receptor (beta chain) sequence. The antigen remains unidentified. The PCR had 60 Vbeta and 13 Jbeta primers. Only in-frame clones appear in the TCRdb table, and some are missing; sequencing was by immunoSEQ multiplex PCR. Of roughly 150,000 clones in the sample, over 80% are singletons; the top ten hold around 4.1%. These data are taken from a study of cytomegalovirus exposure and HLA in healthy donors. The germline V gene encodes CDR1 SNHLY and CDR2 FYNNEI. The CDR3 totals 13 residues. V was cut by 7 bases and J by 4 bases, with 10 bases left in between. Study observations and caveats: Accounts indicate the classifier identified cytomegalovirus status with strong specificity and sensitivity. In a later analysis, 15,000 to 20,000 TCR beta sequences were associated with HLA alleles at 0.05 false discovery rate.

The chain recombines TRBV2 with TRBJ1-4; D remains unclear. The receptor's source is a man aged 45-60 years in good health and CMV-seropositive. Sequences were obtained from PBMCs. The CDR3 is CASTGEFNEKLFF. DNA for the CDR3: TGTGCCAGCACTGGAGAGTTTAATGAAAAACTGTTTTTT.